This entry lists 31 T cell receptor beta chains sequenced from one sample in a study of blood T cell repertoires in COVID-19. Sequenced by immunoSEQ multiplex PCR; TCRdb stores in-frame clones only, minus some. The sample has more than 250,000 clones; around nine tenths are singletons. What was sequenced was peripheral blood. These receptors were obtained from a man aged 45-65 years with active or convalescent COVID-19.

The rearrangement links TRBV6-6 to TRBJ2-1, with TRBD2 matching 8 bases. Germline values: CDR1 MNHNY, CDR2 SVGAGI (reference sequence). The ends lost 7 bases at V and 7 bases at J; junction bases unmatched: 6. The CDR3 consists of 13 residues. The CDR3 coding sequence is TGTGCCAGCAACACGGGAGGGTTGAATGAGCAGTTCTTC. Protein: CASNTGGLNEQFF.

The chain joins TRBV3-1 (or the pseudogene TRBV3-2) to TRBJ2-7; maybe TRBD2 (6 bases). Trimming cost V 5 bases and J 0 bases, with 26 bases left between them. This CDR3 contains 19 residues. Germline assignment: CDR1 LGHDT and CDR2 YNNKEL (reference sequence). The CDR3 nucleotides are TGTGCCAGCAGCGAGACTAGGGAGATTCAGGGAATCGGCTCCTACGAGCAGTACTTC. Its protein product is CASSETREIQGIGSYEQYF.

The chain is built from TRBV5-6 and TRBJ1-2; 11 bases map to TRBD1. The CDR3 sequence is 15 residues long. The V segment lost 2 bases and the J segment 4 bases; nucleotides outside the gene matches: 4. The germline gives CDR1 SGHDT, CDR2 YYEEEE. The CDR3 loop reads CASSFGQGAGYGYTF. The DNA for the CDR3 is TGTGCCAGCAGCTTCGGACAGGGGGCAGGCTATGGCTACACCTTC.

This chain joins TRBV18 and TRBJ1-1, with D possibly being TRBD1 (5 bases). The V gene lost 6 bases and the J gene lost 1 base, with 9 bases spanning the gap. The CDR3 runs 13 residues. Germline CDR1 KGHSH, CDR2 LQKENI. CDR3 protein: CASSTDKNTEAFF. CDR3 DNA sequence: TGTGCCAGCTCTACGGACAAGAACACTGAAGCTTTCTTT.

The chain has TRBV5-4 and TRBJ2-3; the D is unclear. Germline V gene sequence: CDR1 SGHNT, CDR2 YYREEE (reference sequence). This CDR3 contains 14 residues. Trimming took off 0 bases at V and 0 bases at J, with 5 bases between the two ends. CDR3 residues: CASSLVSSTDTQYF. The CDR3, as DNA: TGTGCCAGCAGCTTGGTGTCAAGCACAGATACGCAGTATTTT.

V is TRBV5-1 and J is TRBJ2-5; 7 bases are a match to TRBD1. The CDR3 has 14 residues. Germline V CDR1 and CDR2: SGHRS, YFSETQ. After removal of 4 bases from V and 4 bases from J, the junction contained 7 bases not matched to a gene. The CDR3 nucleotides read TGCGCCAGCAGCGGCCGGGACAGAGGAGAGACCCAGTACTTC. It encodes CASSGRDRGETQYF.

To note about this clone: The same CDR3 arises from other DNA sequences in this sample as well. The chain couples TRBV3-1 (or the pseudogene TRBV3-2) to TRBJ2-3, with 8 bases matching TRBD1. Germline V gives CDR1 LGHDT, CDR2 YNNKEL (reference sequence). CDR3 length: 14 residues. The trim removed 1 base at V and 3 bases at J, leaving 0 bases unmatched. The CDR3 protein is CASSQGTGTDTQYF. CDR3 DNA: TGTGCCAGCAGCCAAGGGACAGGGACAGATACGCAGTATTTT.

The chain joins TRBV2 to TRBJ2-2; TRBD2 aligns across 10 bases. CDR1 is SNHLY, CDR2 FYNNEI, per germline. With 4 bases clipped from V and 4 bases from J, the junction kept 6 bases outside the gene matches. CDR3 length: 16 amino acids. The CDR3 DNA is TGTGCCAGCAGTGGAGGTAGCGGGGGGATCACCGGGGAGCTGTTTTTT. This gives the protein CASSGGSGGITGELFF.

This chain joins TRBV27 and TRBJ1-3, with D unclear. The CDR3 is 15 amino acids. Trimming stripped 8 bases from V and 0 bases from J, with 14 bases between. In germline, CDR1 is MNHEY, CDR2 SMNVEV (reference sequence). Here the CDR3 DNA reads TGTGCCAGCCATCGGTGCCGCACCTCTGGAAACACCATATATTTT. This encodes CASHRCRTSGNTIYF.

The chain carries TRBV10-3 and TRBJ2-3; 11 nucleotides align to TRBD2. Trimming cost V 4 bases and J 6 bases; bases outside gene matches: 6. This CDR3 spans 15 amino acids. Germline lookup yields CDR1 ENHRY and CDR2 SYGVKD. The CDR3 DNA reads TGTGCCATCAGTGGTCTAGCGGGGGGTGGGGATACGCAGTATTTT. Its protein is CAISGLAGGGDTQYF.

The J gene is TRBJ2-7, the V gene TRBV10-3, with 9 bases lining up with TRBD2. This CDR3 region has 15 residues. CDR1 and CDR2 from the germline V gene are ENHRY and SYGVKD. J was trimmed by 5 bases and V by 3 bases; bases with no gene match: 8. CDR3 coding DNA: TGTGCCATCAGTGAAGCGGCTAGCGGGAACCACGAGCAGTACTTC. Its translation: CAISEAASGNHEQYF.

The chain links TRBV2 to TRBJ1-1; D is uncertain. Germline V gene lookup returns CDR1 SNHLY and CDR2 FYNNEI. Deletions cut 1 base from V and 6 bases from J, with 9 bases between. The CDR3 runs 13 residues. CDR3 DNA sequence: TGTGCCAGCAGTGAAGTCCCCGGGGCTGAAGCTTTCTTT. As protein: CASSEVPGAEAFF.

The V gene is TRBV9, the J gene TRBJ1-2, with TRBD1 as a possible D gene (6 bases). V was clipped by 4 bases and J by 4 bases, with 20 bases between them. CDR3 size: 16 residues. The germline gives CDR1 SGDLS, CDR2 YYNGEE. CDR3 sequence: CASSPRQDPPVYGYTF. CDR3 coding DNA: TGTGCCAGCAGCCCGCGACAGGACCCACCGGTCTATGGCTACACCTTC.

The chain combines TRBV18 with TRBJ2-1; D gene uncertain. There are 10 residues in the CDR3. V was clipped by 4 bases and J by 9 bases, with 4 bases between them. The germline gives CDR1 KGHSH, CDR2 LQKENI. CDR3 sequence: CASSRAEQFF. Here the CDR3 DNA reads TGTGCCAGCTCACGGGCTGAGCAGTTCTTC. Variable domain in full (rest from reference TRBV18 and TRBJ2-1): NAGVMQNPRHLVRRRGQEARLRCSPMKGHSHVYWYRQLPEEGLKFMVYLQKENIIDESGMPKERFSAEFPKEGPSILRIQQVVRGDSAAYFCASSRAEQFFGPGTRLTVL.

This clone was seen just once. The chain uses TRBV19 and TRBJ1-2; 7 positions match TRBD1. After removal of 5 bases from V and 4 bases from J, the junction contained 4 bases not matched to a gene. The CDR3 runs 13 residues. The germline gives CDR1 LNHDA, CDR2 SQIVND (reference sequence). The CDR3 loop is CASSFGTAYGYTF. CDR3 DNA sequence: TGTGCCAGTAGTTTCGGGACAGCCTATGGCTACACCTTC.

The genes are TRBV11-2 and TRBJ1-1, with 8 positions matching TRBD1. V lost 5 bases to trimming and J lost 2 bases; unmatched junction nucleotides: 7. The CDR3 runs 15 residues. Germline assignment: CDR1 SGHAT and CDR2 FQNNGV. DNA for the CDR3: TGTGCCAGCAGCACTCCACAGGGGGGCAACACTGAAGCTTTCTTT. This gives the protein CASSTPQGGNTEAFF.

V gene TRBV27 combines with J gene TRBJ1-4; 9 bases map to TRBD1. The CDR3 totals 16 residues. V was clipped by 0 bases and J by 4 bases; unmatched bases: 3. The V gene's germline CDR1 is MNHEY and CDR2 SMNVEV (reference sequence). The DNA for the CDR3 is TGTGCCAGCAGTTTATCCCGACAGGGGGTTAATGAAAAACTGTTTTTT. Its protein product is CASSLSRQGVNEKLFF.

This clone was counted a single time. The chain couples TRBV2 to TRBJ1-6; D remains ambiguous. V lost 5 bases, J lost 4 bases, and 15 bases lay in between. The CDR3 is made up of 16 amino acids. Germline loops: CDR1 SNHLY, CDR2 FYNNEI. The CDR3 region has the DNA TGTGCCAGCAGTCAACAAGGCCGCGGGTATAATTCACCCCTCCACTTT. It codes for CASSQQGRGYNSPLHF.

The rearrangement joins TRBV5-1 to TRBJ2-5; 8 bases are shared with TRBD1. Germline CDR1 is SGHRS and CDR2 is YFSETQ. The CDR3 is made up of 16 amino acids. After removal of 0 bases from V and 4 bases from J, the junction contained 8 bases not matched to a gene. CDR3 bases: TGCGCCAGCAGCTTGGAAGGGGCAGGGGGCGTAGAGACCCAGTACTTC. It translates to CASSLEGAGGVETQYF.

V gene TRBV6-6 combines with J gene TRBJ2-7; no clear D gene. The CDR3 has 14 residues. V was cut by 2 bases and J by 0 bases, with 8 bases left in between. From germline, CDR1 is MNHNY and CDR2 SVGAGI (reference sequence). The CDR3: CASSYDGASYEQYF. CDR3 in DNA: TGTGCCAGCAGTTACGACGGAGCCTCCTACGAGCAGTACTTC.

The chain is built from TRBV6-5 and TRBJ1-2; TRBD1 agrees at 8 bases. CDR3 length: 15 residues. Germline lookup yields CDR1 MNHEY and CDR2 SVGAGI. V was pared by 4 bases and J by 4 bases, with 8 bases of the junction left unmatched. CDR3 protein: CASSSYGQGSYGYTF. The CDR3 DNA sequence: TGTGCCAGCAGTTCTTACGGACAGGGCAGCTATGGCTACACCTTC.

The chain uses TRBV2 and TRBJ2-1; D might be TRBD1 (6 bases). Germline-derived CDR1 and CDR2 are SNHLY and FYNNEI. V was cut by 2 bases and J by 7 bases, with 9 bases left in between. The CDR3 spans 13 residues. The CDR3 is CASSEQTGNEQFF. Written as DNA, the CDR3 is TGTGCCAGCAGTGAACAGACAGGAAATGAGCAGTTCTTC.

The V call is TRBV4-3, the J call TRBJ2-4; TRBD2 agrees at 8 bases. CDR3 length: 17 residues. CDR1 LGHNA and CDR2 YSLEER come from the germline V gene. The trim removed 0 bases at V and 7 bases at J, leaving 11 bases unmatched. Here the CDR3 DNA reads TGCGCCAGCAGCCAAGAGAACAGTCGGGGGGGCTGGAACATTCAGTACTTC. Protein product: CASSQENSRGGWNIQYF.

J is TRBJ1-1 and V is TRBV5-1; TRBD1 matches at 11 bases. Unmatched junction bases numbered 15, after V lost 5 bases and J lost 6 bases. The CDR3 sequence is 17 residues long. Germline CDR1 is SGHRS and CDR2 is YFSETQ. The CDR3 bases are TGCGCCAGCAGTTACACCGGGACAGGGGGACATAACCCTGAAGCTTTCTTT. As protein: CASSYTGTGGHNPEAFF.

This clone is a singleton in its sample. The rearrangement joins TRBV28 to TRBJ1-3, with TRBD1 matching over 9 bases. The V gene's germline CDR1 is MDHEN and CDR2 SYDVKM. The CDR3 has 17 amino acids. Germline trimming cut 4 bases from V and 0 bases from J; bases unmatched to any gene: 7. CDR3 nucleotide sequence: TGTGCCAGCAGTTCAGGGACAGGGAGGCACTCTGGAAACACCATATATTTT. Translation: CASSSGTGRHSGNTIYF.

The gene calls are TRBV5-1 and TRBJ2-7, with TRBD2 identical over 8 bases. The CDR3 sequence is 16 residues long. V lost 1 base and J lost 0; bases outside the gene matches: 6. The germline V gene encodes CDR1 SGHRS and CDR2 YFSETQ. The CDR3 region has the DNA TGCGCCAGCAGCTTGCAACTAGCGGAGAGCTCCTACGAGCAGTACTTC. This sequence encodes CASSLQLAESSYEQYF.

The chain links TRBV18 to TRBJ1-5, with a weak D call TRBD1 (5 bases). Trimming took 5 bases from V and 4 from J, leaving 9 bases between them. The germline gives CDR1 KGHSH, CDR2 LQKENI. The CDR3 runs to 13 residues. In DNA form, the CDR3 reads TGTGCCAGCTCAGCGACAGTAAATCAGCCCCAGCATTTT. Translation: CASSATVNQPQHF.

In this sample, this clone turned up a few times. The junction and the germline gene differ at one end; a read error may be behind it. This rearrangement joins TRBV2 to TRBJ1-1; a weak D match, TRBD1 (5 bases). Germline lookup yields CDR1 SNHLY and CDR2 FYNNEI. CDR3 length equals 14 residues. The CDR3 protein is CASSDGGVKTEAFF. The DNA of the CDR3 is TGTGCCAGCAGCGACGGGGGGGTGAAGACTGAAGCTTTCTTT.

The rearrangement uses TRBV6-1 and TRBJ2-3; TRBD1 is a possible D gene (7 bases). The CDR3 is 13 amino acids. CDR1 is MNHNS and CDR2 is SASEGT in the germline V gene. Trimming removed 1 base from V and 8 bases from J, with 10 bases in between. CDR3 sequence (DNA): TGTGCCAGCAGTGAAGGACAGGGAGGTACGCAGTATTTT. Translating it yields CASSEGQGGTQYF.

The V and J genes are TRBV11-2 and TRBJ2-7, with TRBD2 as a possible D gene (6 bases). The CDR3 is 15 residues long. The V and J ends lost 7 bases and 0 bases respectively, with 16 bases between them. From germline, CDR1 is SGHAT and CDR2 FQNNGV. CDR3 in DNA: TGTGCCAGCACCCTCAGCGGGTTCGACTCCTACGAGCAGTACTTC. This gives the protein CASTLSGFDSYEQYF.

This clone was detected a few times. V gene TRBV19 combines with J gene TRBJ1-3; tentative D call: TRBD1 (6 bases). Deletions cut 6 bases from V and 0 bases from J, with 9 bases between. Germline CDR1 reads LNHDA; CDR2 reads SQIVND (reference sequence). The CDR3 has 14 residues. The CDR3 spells CASRAGDSGNTIYF. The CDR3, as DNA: TGTGCCAGTAGGGCAGGGGACTCTGGAAACACCATATATTTT.